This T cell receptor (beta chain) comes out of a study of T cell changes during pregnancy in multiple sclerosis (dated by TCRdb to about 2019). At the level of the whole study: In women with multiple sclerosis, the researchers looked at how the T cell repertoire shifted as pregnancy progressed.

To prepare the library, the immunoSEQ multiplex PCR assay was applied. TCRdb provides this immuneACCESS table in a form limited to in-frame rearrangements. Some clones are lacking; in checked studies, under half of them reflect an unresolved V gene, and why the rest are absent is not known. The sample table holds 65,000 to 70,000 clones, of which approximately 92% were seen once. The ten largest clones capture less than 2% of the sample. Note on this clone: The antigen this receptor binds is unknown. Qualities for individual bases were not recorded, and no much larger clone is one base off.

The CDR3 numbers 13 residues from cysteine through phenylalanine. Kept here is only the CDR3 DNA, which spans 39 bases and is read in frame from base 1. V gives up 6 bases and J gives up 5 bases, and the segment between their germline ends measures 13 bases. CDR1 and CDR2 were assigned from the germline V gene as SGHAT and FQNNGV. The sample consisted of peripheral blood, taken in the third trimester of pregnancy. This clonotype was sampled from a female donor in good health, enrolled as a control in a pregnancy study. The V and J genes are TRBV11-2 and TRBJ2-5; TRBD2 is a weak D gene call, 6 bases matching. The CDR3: CASSSGERETQYF. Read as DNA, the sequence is TGTGCCAGCAGTTCGGGGGAGCGGGAGACCCAGTACTTC.